One T cell receptor (beta chain) is described in this entry. The study assigned cohorts using participant-reported clinical history. Only in-frame clones appear in the TCRdb table, and some are missing; sequencing was by immunoSEQ multiplex PCR. The sample gives about 250,000 clones, 85% to 90% of which show up once; roughly 1.7% is in the top ten. CDR3 length equals 19 residues. Germline V CDR1 and CDR2: SGHKS, YYEKEE (reference sequence). The ends lost 3 bases at V and 0 bases at J; junction bases unmatched: 15. This entry comes from a study of blood T cell repertoires in COVID-19. The gene calls are TRBV5-5 and TRBJ2-4; 7 nucleotides align to TRBD1. The sequence was obtained from a man in his forties who had recovered from COVID-19. Sequencing was performed on PBMCs or T cells enriched from blood (not recorded which). Here the CDR3 reads CASSSGLLGTALAKNIQYF. As DNA, the CDR3 is TGTGCCAGCAGCTCGGGCTTACTCGGGACAGCTTTAGCCAAAAACATTCAGTACTTC.